This T cell receptor beta chain was recovered during a study of response to subunit inactivated influenza vaccine. Trimming left V 3 bases short and J 4 bases short, with 12 bases between. The CDR3 length is 14 residues. Germline V lookup: CDR1 SGDLS, CDR2 YYNGEE. TCRdb ran MiXCR on the RT-PCR reads and lists one entry per CDR3 protein. The repertoire holds some 520,000 distinct CDR3 sequences, approximately 16% seen once, with over 2.5% in the top ten. In its sample, this clonotype was seen a few times. Its specificity is unknown. Study observations and caveats: Authors suggested that a seasonal influenza vaccination recruits few new T cells each time.

The chain recombines TRBV9 with TRBJ2-3; D gene uncertain. The specimen was CD4+ T cells sorted from PBMCs, collected roughly 24 months after vaccination. This TCR derives from a man between 45 and 75 years old who received an inactivated influenza vaccine. CDR3 bases: TGTGCCAGCAGCGCCGGAACCGCCGCAGATACGCAGTATTTT. Its protein is CASSAGTAADTQYF.